Listed below are T cell receptor beta chains from one sample, sequenced in a study of spatial heterogeneity in lung cancer. TCRdb called the 5' RACE reads again in MiXCR, with one record for every CDR3 protein. The sample carries 7,000 or so distinct CDR3 sequences, around a tenth recorded once. This material consisted of lung tumor tissue, taken at surgery. The receptors were gathered from a female donor with early-stage non-small cell lung cancer. Each CDR3 is given with its conserved first and last residue. A D gene is named only where the DNA matches it firmly. Rows may omit the clone size; those that give it use once, few, many or a size class.

CASSLEWGSYGYTF TRBV5-5 - -
CAIFPGTGNGYTF TRBV10-3 medium-sized TRBD1
CASSGGTSSGNTIYF TRBV28 medium-sized -
CASSQATGFQETQYF TRBV4-2 - -
CASSARDGKLFF TRBV9 many -
CASSHPDRGRSNQPQHF TRBV28 many TRBD1
CATSRGDRDYNEQYF TRBV15 - TRBD1
CASRPGARNADTQYF TRBV7-2 medium-sized -
CASSLRSFETQYF TRBV7-2 many -
CASSPSGGGNIQYF TRBV12-3/TRBV12-4 few -
CASSLGERDSQYF TRBV5-1 - TRBD2
CASSPPGRANNEQFF TRBV16 - -
CAQIWTVFYGYTF TRBV6-5 - -
CASSGTTGGGTEAFF TRBV28 - TRBD1
CSVRQGASSYGYTF TRBV29-1 few TRBD1
CASSRMRTENTEAFF TRBV4-3 few -
CASSIVGASDLHF TRBV19 large -
CSVVRASTDTQYF TRBV29-1 few -
CASSPWGGAGQETQYF TRBV12-3/TRBV12-4 medium-sized -
CASSETTGRGPDTQYF TRBV6-2/TRBV6-3 - -
CASSHRDRAETQYF TRBV3-1 medium-sized TRBD1
CASSQFLASHSNQPQHF TRBV14 many -
CASSPGRYSNQPQHF TRBV7-9 - -
CASSQGLWRDSNQPQHF TRBV4-1 few -
CASHGGETQYF TRBV2 few -
CASRGGSLSYNEQFF TRBV19 medium-sized -
CASSRFRQGERNEQFF TRBV4-1 many TRBD1
CASSLPGLQETQYF TRBV14 many -
CSVLRQGRTDTQYF TRBV29-1 medium-sized TRBD1
CSARRGTQETQYF TRBV20-1 large -
CASSLEGGIGEKLFF TRBV7-2 large -
CASSIRTGGAYEQYF TRBV7-2 - TRBD1
CASSSGTPHFREQYF TRBV18 - -
CSAMGPLLNEQFF TRBV20-1 few -
CASSNGGGRRDYGYTF TRBV12-3/TRBV12-4 few -
CASSQLWSGGEEVF TRBV4-2 - TRBD2
CASSPTGFNQPQHF TRBV18 medium-sized -
CSARETGRAYEQYF TRBV20-1 - TRBD1
CSASGRNGYTF TRBV20-1 medium-sized -
CASNDEGRTEAFF TRBV7-9 - -
CASSQSLWGLSYEQYF TRBV14 many -
CASSTWDRAYEQYF TRBV28 - TRBD1
CASSVVGETQYF TRBV9 medium-sized -
CASSQRSSYNSPLHF TRBV3-1 - -
CASSESRGTNTGELFF TRBV10-2 few -
CASSRDRGRGSNQPQHF TRBV19 - TRBD1
CAISDLFSDSGNTIYF TRBV10-3 - -
CASTHTTSGADTQYF TRBV7-9 - TRBD2
CASSPTTSSYNEQFF TRBV18 many -
CASSFRLVGGDTQYF TRBV6-6 many TRBD2
CASSVGRDSSTDTQYF TRBV9 - -
CSARDLRGALPYEQYF TRBV20-1 few TRBD2
CASSFPEGRDAKNIQYF TRBV28 once TRBD2
CASSSGTEKETQYF TRBV9 few TRBD1